This TCR beta chain derives from a study of T-cell memory formation after mild COVID-19. This CDR3 has 12 amino acids. The germline CDR1 and CDR2 sequences are SGDLS and YYNGEE. Deletions cut 0 bases from V and 5 bases from J, with 4 bases between. TCRdb re-derived calls from the 5' RACE reads in MiXCR, one entry per CDR3 protein. The sample holds roughly 600,000 distinct CDR3 sequences, about a sixth seen once. This clonotype was counted ten times or more. This clonotype originated in an adult woman who had mild COVID-19 (a few samples of this study predate the infection). Cell type and time point are not known. Sample: PBMCs or a T cell subset sorted from them (not recorded which). The rearrangement uses TRBV9 and TRBJ2-3; D is unresolved. CDR3 in amino acids: CASSVEGDTQYF. The CDR3 nucleotides read TGTGCCAGCAGCGTAGAGGGAGATACGCAGTATTTT.